The clone carrying this T cell receptor (beta chain) was seen more than once but under ten times. Its target is unknown. This specimen comes from a study of human T cells and chemical hapten exposure. As for the study in general: Weekly administration of diphenylcyclopropenone to the scalp of patients continued throughout the roughly 22-week study. Notes on the study in general: PT1 expanded TCR counts correlated positively with patch test score. Sensitizing with DPC caused no change in TCRs above 1 in 1000 frequency.

The CDR3 contains 14 residues. Per germline, CDR1 SGHNT and CDR2 YENEEA. V lost 5 bases and J lost 0, with 10 bases in between. The study used a library that attached unique molecular identifiers to individual cDNA molecules. In TCRdb, the RACE reads were re-called with MiXCR into one record per CDR3 protein. The table includes just under 40,000 distinct CDR3 sequences, 9.5% to 15% detected once. Specified time point: patch test 3, about 24 weeks after DPC sensitization. Treatment of the sample: therapeutic diphenylcyclopropenone sensitization with weekly scalp DPC. Total RNA was isolated from whole blood that had not been fractionated.

This clonotype was obtained from a woman aged 40 to 50 with alopecia areata. Some clones in this sample may be carry-over from other donors' samples. The gene calls are TRBV11-3 and TRBJ1-2; weak D call: TRBD1 (5 bases). The sample in question was whole blood, obtained in connection with sensitization to the hapten diphenylcyclopropenone (DPC). The CDR3 protein is CASSPGFSNYGYTF. The DNA of the CDR3 is TGTGCCAGCAGCCCAGGGTTTTCTAACTATGGCTACACCTTC.